This TCR beta chain was obtained from a study of T cell changes during pregnancy in multiple sclerosis. Libraries were prepared by immunoSEQ multiplex PCR; TCRdb keeps only in-frame clonotypes and omits some of them. The sample contains roughly 100,000 clones, 91% of which appear only once. This clone was found once. Germline V gives CDR1 MNHNY, CDR2 SVGAGI (reference sequence). The CDR3 totals 16 residues. J lost 8 bases, V lost 6 bases, and 10 bases had no gene match. Sequencing was performed on peripheral blood, taken after pregnancy. This chain uses TRBV6-6 with TRBJ2-3; the match to TRBD2 covers 14 bases. The TCR sequence derives from a female donor in good health, enrolled as a control in a pregnancy study. CDR3 region: CASSLTSGGEGGTQYF. Here the CDR3 DNA reads TGTGCCAGCAGCCTGACTAGCGGGGGGGAGGGGGGTACGCAGTATTTT.